This T cell receptor (beta chain) was identified during a study of blood T cell repertoires in COVID-19. Across the study: From T cells, B-cell-depleted T cells, or PBMCs came the material, which was cDNA or gDNA.

The study assigned cohorts using participant-reported clinical history. Recovered status in Cohort 3 required two negative PCRs, clearance, or symptom resolution. This CDR3 is built from 15 residues. With 1 base clipped from V and 4 bases from J, the junction kept 6 bases outside the gene matches. CDR1 is SGHRS, CDR2 YFSETQ, per germline. In the authors' workflow: Amplification from reference gene primers served as the basis for estimated nucleated cell counts. TCRdb's table, derived via immunoSEQ multiplex PCR, lists solely in-frame clones and lacks some. V and J calls and clone size are given by that table; D and trimming were obtained from the DNA. This sample yields some 390,000 clones, of which over 75% are seen a single time; approximately 1.2% belongs to the top ten.

The receptor comes from a man aged 25-45 years who had recovered from COVID-19. The sequenced sample consisted of PBMCs or T cells enriched from blood (not recorded which). This chain uses TRBV5-1 with TRBJ2-3, with TRBD1 identical over 7 bases. CDR3 sequence reads: CASSLPRGNADTQYF. The CDR3 coding sequence is TGCGCCAGCAGCTTGCCCAGGGGGAACGCAGATACGCAGTATTTT.